This T cell receptor (beta chain) stems from a study of OX40 agonist ivuxolimab in advanced cancers. In terms of the full investigation: Ivuxolimab was an agonistic, fully human IgG2 monoclonal antibody directed against OX40 (CD134), a costimulatory receptor. Of the approximately 50 patients in dose escalation, about 20 had hepatocellular carcinoma, some 15 had melanoma, 9 had renal cell carcinoma and 9 had head and neck cancer. Patients were allowed to have had prior anti-PD-1, anti-PD-L1 or anti-CTLA-4 therapy, and roughly 40% of the dose-escalation patients had been treated with checkpoint inhibitors. Intravenous ivuxolimab was administered to patients every 2 weeks at six dose levels: 0.01, 0.1, 0.3, 1.5, 3 and 10 mg/kg. The purpose of peripheral TCRbeta sequencing was to test whether ivuxolimab changed TCR sequence diversity and led to clonal T-cell expansion. The paper reports the monotherapy dose-escalation portion (N of about 50 patients) of the phase I ivuxolimab trial. The dose-escalation cohort was roughly 83% male with a mean age of about 65 years, ranging from roughly 20 to 80. Partial responses occurred in three dose-escalation patients: two with cutaneous melanoma and one with hepatocellular carcinoma. What the study reported, not specific to this receptor: Low levels of normalized T-cell clonal expansion were also seen in some patients who did not respond. In the 0.1-3.0 mg/kg groups, partial responders were among the patients with the lowest normalized peripheral clonal expansion, particularly in CD8+ T cells. After ivuxolimab, CD8+ T cells had more expanded clones than CD4+ T cells on average. Which antigens the clonally expanded peripheral T cells were specific for was not determined. Clonal expansion of both CD4+ and CD8+ blood T cells was observed from baseline to week 6 at doses 0.1 to 3.0 mg/kg.

In the germline V gene (reference sequence), CDR1 corresponds to SGHNT and CDR2 to YYREEE. From the cysteine up to the phenylalanine, the CDR3 has a length of 16 residues. Only the CDR3 DNA stays, 48 bases, in frame from base 1. V loses 4 bases at its end and J loses 0 bases; junction bases beyond the gene matches: 10. Patients with autoimmune disease history or receiving systemic immunosuppression were excluded from the trial. In every dose cohort, peripheral blood was drawn for TCR sequencing at baseline, cycle 4 day 1, and cycle 7 day 1. The samples were taken from a phase I, first-in-human, multicenter, open-label dose-escalation trial of ivuxolimab. The trial enrolled adults with locally advanced or metastatic head and neck squamous cell, hepatocellular, melanoma or renal cell carcinoma. Before TCR sequencing, CD4+ T cells and CD8+ T cells were sorted from peripheral blood as separate populations.

Genomic DNA was isolated from the sorted cells so that the TCRbeta CDR3 region could be sequenced. The immunoSEQ Assay was used to sequence the TCRbeta CDR3 regions. Entries here come from immuneACCESS through TCRdb and include only in-frame sequences with V and J called. Some clones fail to appear in such tables; in the studies checked, an unresolved V gene covers under half of the shortfall, and the cause of the remainder is unknown. The sample data list 30,000 or so clones, and 80% to 90% of these were observed just once. Of the sample, around 33% falls within the top ten clones. Worth noting for this clone: Which antigen it targets is not known. Base qualities are not recorded, but no much larger clone differs from it by a single base.

The source of this sequence is an adult with an advanced solid tumor such as melanoma, head and neck, liver or kidney cancer. The chain joins TRBV5-4 to TRBJ2-7; TRBD1 aligns with 7 central bases. Sequenced material: CD4+ or CD8+ T cells sorted from blood, taken in a trial of the OX40 agonist ivuxolimab. The CDR3 loop reads CASSQIPGQHSYEQYF. DNA sequence: TGTGCCAGCAGCCAGATACCGGGACAGCACTCCTACGAGCAGTACTTC.